A selection of T cell receptor beta chains follows, all from one sample in a study of T-cell memory formation after mild COVID-19. TCRdb independently ran MiXCR on the 5' RACE reads; one entry per CDR3 protein. Here the sample spans under 250,000 distinct CDR3 sequences, approximately 15% being singletons. What was sequenced was PBMCs or a T cell subset sorted from them (not recorded which). These receptors all stem from an adult woman who had mild COVID-19 (a few samples of this study predate the infection). Cell type and time point are not known. Each CDR3 is given with its conserved first and last residue. The order of the fields is V gene, CDR3 length, clone size, J gene, D gene, CDR3 DNA, CDR3 protein. A D gene is named only where the DNA matches it firmly. Clone size appears in some rows only: once, few, many, or a class for an expanded clone.

>TRBV20-1|13|-|TRBJ1-2|-
TGCAGTGCTACAGGACCCGCGGGACATGGCTACACCTTC
CSATGPAGHGYTF
>TRBV5-1|15|-|TRBJ1-1|-
TGCGCCAGCAGCTTTTCCGGGACGAGGAACACTGAAGCTTTCTTT
CASSFSGTRNTEAFF
>TRBV27|13|-|TRBJ2-2|-
TGTGCCGCACAGGGTACCAACACCGGGGAGCTGTTTTTT
CAAQGTNTGELFF
>TRBV5-1|12|-|TRBJ2-7|-
TGCGCCAGCAGCGATACAGGGACCGAGCAGTACTTC
CASSDTGTEQYF
>TRBV3-1|13|-|TRBJ1-2|-
TGTGCCAGCAGCCGGAGTAATATCTATGGCTACACCTTC
CASSRSNIYGYTF
>TRBV12-3/TRBV12-4|17|few|TRBJ2-1|-
TGTGCCAGCAGTTTAAGGTTGGGGATAAGCTCCTACAATGAGCAGTTCTTC
CASSLRLGISSYNEQFF
>TRBV12-3/TRBV12-4|16|-|TRBJ2-3|TRBD2
TGTGCCAGCAGCCCCGGGACTAGCGGGGACTCAGATACGCAGTATTTT
CASSPGTSGDSDTQYF
>TRBV12-3/TRBV12-4|12|many|TRBJ1-1|-
TGTGCCAGCACCCCGGACGGACGTGTAGCTTTCTTT
CASTPDGRVAFF
>TRBV7-9|16|many|TRBJ2-3|-
TGTGCCAGCAGCTTCATCCAGGGGCTAGGCACAGATACGCAGTATTTT
CASSFIQGLGTDTQYF
>TRBV12-3/TRBV12-4|15|-|TRBJ2-1|-
TGTGCCAGCATGGCCCCAGGGGTAGCCTACAATGAGCAGTTCTTC
CASMAPGVAYNEQFF
>TRBV18|12|-|TRBJ2-7|-
TGTGCCAGCTCAATGAAAGGGGTCGAGCAGTACTTC
CASSMKGVEQYF
>TRBV21-1|13|many|TRBJ2-3|-
TGTGCCAGCAGACACCACATCACAGATACGCAGTATTTT
CASRHHITDTQYF
>TRBV11-2|14|-|TRBJ1-3|-
TGTGCCAGCAGCTTCGGGGGCTATGGAAACACCATATATTTT
CASSFGGYGNTIYF
>TRBV27|16|-|TRBJ1-1|-
TGTGCCAGCAGTTCCCGCCGGGGGGCATTAAAAACCGGGGCTTTCTTT
CASSSRRGALKTGAFF
>TRBV20-1|13|-|TRBJ2-3|TRBD2
TGCAGTGCGCCGACTAGCGGGGTAAATACGCAGTATTTT
CSAPTSGVNTQYF
>TRBV5-1|14|many|TRBJ2-7|TRBD1
TGCGCCAGCAGCTCCGGGACAGGGGGTTACGAGCAGTACTTC
CASSSGTGGYEQYF
>TRBV5-1|13|-|TRBJ1-1|-
TGCGCCAGCAGCTTGTCCCATGGTACTGAAGCTTTCTTT
CASSLSHGTEAFF
>TRBV14|17|-|TRBJ2-3|TRBD2
TGTGCCAGCAGCCAGAGGACTAGCGGGGGGGCCGGAGATACGCAGTATTTT
CASSQRTSGGAGDTQYF
>TRBV5-6|16|-|TRBJ2-4|TRBD2
TGTGCCAGCAGCTTTTTTAGCGGGAGCGGCAAAAACATTCAGTACTTC
CASSFFSGSGKNIQYF
>TRBV29-1|14|-|TRBJ2-3|TRBD1
TGCAGCGCAGAAGGGACAGGGGGCCCGAGCACGCAGTATTTT
CSAEGTGGPSTQYF
>TRBV6-2/TRBV6-3|13|-|TRBJ2-3|-
TGTGCCGGCAGCCTCAGGGGAAAAGATACGCAGTATTTT
CAGSLRGKDTQYF
>TRBV13|17|-|TRBJ2-5|TRBD1
TGTGCCAGCAGCAACCCCCCGGGACAGACCTACCAAGAGACCCAGTACTTC
CASSNPPGQTYQETQYF
>TRBV7-6|17|-|TRBJ1-1|TRBD1
TGTGCCAGCAGCTCCTTCCGGGACAGGGGGCTTAGGGATGAAGCTTTCTTT
CASSSFRDRGLRDEAFF
>TRBV2|10|-|TRBJ2-7|-
TGTGCCAGCAGGCCTCTCGAGCAGTACTTC
CASRPLEQYF
>TRBV5-1|13|-|TRBJ1-1|-
TGCGCCAGCAGCCTCATCAGGGAGACTGAAGCTTTCTTT
CASSLIRETEAFF
>TRBV5-1|12|few|TRBJ2-7|-
TGCGCCAGCAGCCTCCCCGGGCGGGAGCAGTACTTC
CASSLPGREQYF
>TRBV6-5|16|many|TRBJ2-1|TRBD2
TGTGCCAGCAGACGGGGACTAGCGGGAGGGCCCTATGAGCAGTTCTTC
CASRRGLAGGPYEQFF
>TRBV9|14|many|TRBJ2-7|TRBD1
TGTGCCAGCAATAGCGGACAGGGGTCATACGAGCAGTACTTC
CASNSGQGSYEQYF
>TRBV29-1|12|few|TRBJ2-7|-
TGCAGCGTTGAAGACAGGGGAAGGGAGCAGTACTTC
CSVEDRGREQYF
>TRBV7-2|16|few|TRBJ2-1|TRBD2
TGTGCCAGCAGCGTCCAACTAGCGGGATTATACAATGAGCAGTTCTTC
CASSVQLAGLYNEQFF
>TRBV5-1|15|few|TRBJ2-3|TRBD1
TGCGCCAGCAGCCCCACAGGGGAAAGGACAGATACGCAGTATTTT
CASSPTGERTDTQYF
>TRBV12-3/TRBV12-4|16|few|TRBJ2-3|TRBD2
TGTGCCAGCAGTTCCCTTCTAGCGGGAGCCACAGATACGCAGTATTTT
CASSSLLAGATDTQYF
>TRBV3-1|14|few|TRBJ1-3|-
TGTGCCAGCAGCGGTCGAGATCTTGGAAACACCATATATTTT
CASSGRDLGNTIYF
>TRBV3-1|18|-|TRBJ2-2|TRBD1
TGTGCCAGCAGCCACTACAGGGGGCCCCTTCCGAACACCGGGGAGCTGTTTTTT
CASSHYRGPLPNTGELFF
>TRBV20-1|14|few|TRBJ2-1|-
TGCAGTGCTAGATCTCTGGCGGAGACCAATGAGCAGTTCTTC
CSARSLAETNEQFF
>TRBV9|17|-|TRBJ2-1|TRBD2
TGTGCCAGCAGCGCCGGGGGGGCCCAGCGCCCCTACAATGAGCAGTTCTTC
CASSAGGAQRPYNEQFF
>TRBV5-5|16|many|TRBJ1-1|-
TGTGCCAGCAGCTTGGGACAGAATCTCATGAACACTGAAGCTTTCTTT
CASSLGQNLMNTEAFF
>TRBV12-3/TRBV12-4|12|-|TRBJ1-1|-
TGTGCCAGCAGTCAGGGAACTCTCAAAGCTTTCTTT
CASSQGTLKAFF
>TRBV12-3/TRBV12-4|13|many|TRBJ1-2|TRBD1
TGTGCCAGCAGTTTGGGACAGGGGGTTGGCTACACCTTC
CASSLGQGVGYTF
>TRBV5-4|13|few|TRBJ1-2|-
TGTGCCAGCAGCATGGGGGGCATTCGAGGCTACACCTTC
CASSMGGIRGYTF
>TRBV29-1|13|-|TRBJ2-2|-
TGCAGCGTCGCGTCCACAAACACCGGGGAGCTGTTTTTT
CSVASTNTGELFF
>TRBV30|16|few|TRBJ1-2|TRBD1
TGTGCCTGGAGTACCCCCTTAGACAGGGCCTTCTATGGCTACACCTTC
CAWSTPLDRAFYGYTF
>TRBV30|13|once|TRBJ1-2|-
TGTGCCTGGAGTGTACGGGGGGACTATGGCTACACCTTC
CAWSVRGDYGYTF
>TRBV2|15|-|TRBJ2-7|TRBD1
TGTGCCAGCAGTTTGGGACAGGGGAAACTCTACGAGCAGTACTTC
CASSLGQGKLYEQYF
>TRBV6-1|15|-|TRBJ2-7|TRBD2
TGTGCCAGCAGCTCCACTAGCGGGGGGGCCGGCGAGCAGTACTTC
CASSSTSGGAGEQYF
>TRBV27|17|-|TRBJ2-7|TRBD1
TGTGCCAGCAGTTTAGGGACAGGGAAAGATTATACCTACGAGCAGTACTTC
CASSLGTGKDYTYEQYF
>TRBV10-3|13|many|TRBJ2-1|TRBD2
TGTGCCACTCAGCGGGAGGGCCGGAATGAGCAGTTCTTC
CATQREGRNEQFF
>TRBV5-1|13|many|TRBJ1-5|-
TGCGCCAGCAGCTTGGATGGGACCCAGCCCCAGCATTTT
CASSLDGTQPQHF
>TRBV5-1|17|many|TRBJ2-1|TRBD2
TGCGCCAGCAGCTACTCCGGGACTAGCGGGGTATACAATGAGCAGTTCTTC
CASSYSGTSGVYNEQFF
>TRBV30|13|few|TRBJ2-1|-
TGTGCCTGGAGTCTGGCAGTTTCCGTCGAGCAGTTCTTC
CAWSLAVSVEQFF
>TRBV7-8|13|-|TRBJ1-3|-
TGTGCCAGCAGCCCCCCTGGAGGAAACACCATATATTTT
CASSPPGGNTIYF
>TRBV5-1|15|-|TRBJ1-5|-
TGCGCCAGCAGCTGGGGGGCAGATAGCAATCAGCCCCAGCATTTT
CASSWGADSNQPQHF
>TRBV7-8|15|-|TRBJ2-3|TRBD1
TGTGCCAGCAGCTGGGACAGGGGGTCGACAGATACGCAGTATTTT
CASSWDRGSTDTQYF